These 8 T cell receptor beta chains came from one sample sequenced in a study of cytomegalovirus exposure and HLA in healthy donors. With 60 Vbeta and 13 Jbeta primers, the PCR was carried out. Here immunoSEQ multiplex PCR was the method, and the copy in TCRdb shows in-frame clones only, minus some. The table records under 130,000 clones, about 83% of them present only once. The source material was PBMCs. These TCRs come from a man aged 18 to 30 in good health and CMV-seronegative.

The rearrangement links TRBV27 to TRBJ2-1; D is perhaps TRBD2 (6 bases). V lost 0 bases to trimming and J lost 8 bases, with 14 bases between them. Germline V gives CDR1 MNHEY, CDR2 SMNVEV (reference sequence). This CDR3 contains 15 residues. Here the CDR3 reads CASSLSRAGLYEQFF. The CDR3 DNA reads as TGTGCCAGCAGTTTATCGCGGGCGGGGTTGTATGAGCAGTTCTTC.

The chain employs TRBV7-8 and TRBJ1-6; 9 bases align to TRBD1. The J segment lost 8 bases and the V segment lost 5 bases, leaving 4 bases of the junction unmatched. This CDR3 region has 14 residues. CDR1 and CDR2 from the germline V gene are SGHVS and FQNEAQ. CDR3 in DNA: TGTGCCAGCAGCGGACAGGGGTTTGATTCACCCCTCCACTTT. Translated, it gives CASSGQGFDSPLHF.

This chain uses TRBV11-2 with TRBJ1-2, with 8 bases fitting TRBD1. CDR1 SGHAT and CDR2 FQNNGV come from the germline V gene. The V and J ends lost 6 bases and 2 bases, in that order; junction bases with no gene match: 2. This CDR3 is 13 amino acids long. The CDR3: CASRDRENYGYTF. CDR3 in DNA: TGTGCCAGCAGGGACAGGGAAAACTATGGCTACACCTTC.

V usage is TRBV27 and J usage is TRBJ2-1; 11 bases are a match to TRBD2. Losses at the gene ends were 4 bases for V and 4 bases for J; bases not matched to a gene: 6. The CDR3 has 16 residues. Looked up from germline, CDR1 is MNHEY and CDR2 is SMNVEV (reference sequence). DNA of the CDR3: TGTGCCAGCAGTTGGGAAACTAGCGGGAGTTACAATGAGCAGTTCTTC. Translating gives CASSWETSGSYNEQFF.

This clone is a singleton in its sample. The chain is built from TRBV7-2 and TRBJ2-7; TRBD1 matches at 8 bases. The CDR3 runs to 14 residues. Per germline, CDR1 SGHTA and CDR2 FQGNSA. Germline trimming cut 5 bases from V and 3 bases from J; bases unmatched to any gene: 6. The CDR3 coding sequence is TGTGCCAGCAGCATCGGGACAGGAGACTACGAGCAGTACTTC. Translated: CASSIGTGDYEQYF.

The chain links TRBV7-2 to TRBJ2-1; D possibly corresponds to TRBD2 (6 bases). V gave up 4 bases and J gave up 7 bases, with 23 bases separating them. The germline gives CDR1 SGHTA, CDR2 FQGNSA. The CDR3 has 17 residues. CDR3 sequence (DNA): TGTGCCAGCAGCTCAAATAGGGACTTTCGCCGCCCAAATGAGCAGTTCTTC. Amino acid sequence: CASSSNRDFRRPNEQFF.

The chain's CDR3 is CASSNQAGSLVSTDTQYF. The CDR3 DNA reads as TGTGCCAGCAGCAATCAGGCAGGGTCGTTAGTTAGCACAGATACGCAGTATTTT. The chain joins TRBV5-4 to TRBJ2-3; D may be TRBD1 (5 bases). V gave up 4 bases and J gave up 0 bases, with 21 bases separating them. CDR1 SGHNT and CDR2 YYREEE come from the germline V gene (reference sequence). This CDR3 has 18 residues.

The chain combines TRBV27 with TRBJ2-4; D is unresolved. Between the trimmed V and J ends, which lost 2 bases and 2 bases, there was a span of 10 bases. The CDR3 has 15 residues. Germline V CDR1 and CDR2: MNHEY, SMNVEV (reference sequence). The CDR3 reads CASSLSPLSKNIQYF. Here the CDR3 DNA reads TGTGCCAGCAGTTTAAGTCCCCTATCCAAAAACATTCAGTACTTC.